The T cell receptor (beta chain) under discussion was sequenced for a study of STAT3 mutations in large granular lymphocyte leukemia (dated by TCRdb to the late 2010s). Regarding the complete study: In roughly half of the longitudinally sequenced T-LGLL patients, canonical activating STAT3 mutations were detected. Over half of the T-LGLL patients were given one or more immunosuppressive therapy regimens, and around two fifths of the treated patients had a hematologic response. Serial deep sequencing of TCRbeta CDR3 and STAT3 was performed in patients with T-cell large granular lymphocyte leukemia to reconstruct clonal hierarchy and dynamics. From an initial cohort of a few hundred LGL patients, roughly 17 representative T-LGLL cases were selected for longitudinal TCRbeta and STAT3 sequencing. As controls within the study, a couple of patients with natural killer LGL leukemia were also sequenced longitudinally. For each patient, sequencing was performed at an average of around 4.2 time points, with a range of 2 to 8 samplings. General findings and caveats noted by the study authors: At least one immunodominant TCRbeta clonotype was identified in every T-LGLL patient, and multiple immunodominant subclonotypes were identified in about half of the T-LGLL patients. Dominant TCR clone burden was found to exceed STAT3 mutant burden in several patients, suggesting that STAT3 mutation arose secondarily within a pre-expanded clone. Linking therapy response to changes in TCR clonal burden was complicated by variable intervals between samplings and by differing treatment regimens. TCR clonotype switching after therapy was observed in about 30% of the 18 patients, and all newly emerging clones were found to be STAT3 wild type. Because codominant clonotypes persisted in some patients, a small but highly pathogenic clone may have been missed. Because no samples were available when a clone first appeared, clonal expansion was inferred from samplings taken at other points.

This clone came up once. The clone's antigen remains unknown. No base quality values were provided; no much bigger clone lies one nucleotide off. Taken from cysteine to phenylalanine, the CDR3 has 14 residues. The DNA shown is the 42-base CDR3, in frame from base 1. CDR1 and CDR2, per the germline V gene (reference sequence), are LNHDA and SQIVND. Trimming takes 3 bases off V and 5 bases off J; junction bases not matched to a gene: 4. TCRbeta libraries were sequenced on an Illumina MiSeq, and an average of around 41,000 productive templates per sample was obtained. TCRbeta CDR3 libraries were generated with the immunoSEQ assay using multiplex PCR amplification. The published analysis was carried out like this. Repertoire diversity was calculated as previously defined, and values close to 0 indicated extremely monoclonal samples. In TCRdb, the immuneACCESS table is reduced to in-frame sequences with V and J assigned. These tables do not hold every clone; where another copy was compared, an unresolved V gene accounts for under half, and the others remain unexplained. V and J calls and clone size are those listed in that table; D and trimming were worked out from the DNA. The sample table contains under 15,000 clones; only one count was recorded for just over 85% of them. 9% to 15% of the sample is in the top ten clones.

The same DNA, extracted from blood mononuclear cells, served for both the TCR sequencing and the STAT3 sequencing. The sequence derives from a human donor with T large granular lymphocyte leukemia. Some clones in this sample may be carry-over from other donors' samples. The source material was PBMCs. The V gene is TRBV19 and the J gene is TRBJ1-1; TRBD1 fits 9 bases in the junction. The CDR3 region has the sequence CASSIQTGGTEAFF. At the DNA level, the sequence is TGTGCCAGTAGTATTCAGACAGGGGGAACTGAAGCTTTCTTT.